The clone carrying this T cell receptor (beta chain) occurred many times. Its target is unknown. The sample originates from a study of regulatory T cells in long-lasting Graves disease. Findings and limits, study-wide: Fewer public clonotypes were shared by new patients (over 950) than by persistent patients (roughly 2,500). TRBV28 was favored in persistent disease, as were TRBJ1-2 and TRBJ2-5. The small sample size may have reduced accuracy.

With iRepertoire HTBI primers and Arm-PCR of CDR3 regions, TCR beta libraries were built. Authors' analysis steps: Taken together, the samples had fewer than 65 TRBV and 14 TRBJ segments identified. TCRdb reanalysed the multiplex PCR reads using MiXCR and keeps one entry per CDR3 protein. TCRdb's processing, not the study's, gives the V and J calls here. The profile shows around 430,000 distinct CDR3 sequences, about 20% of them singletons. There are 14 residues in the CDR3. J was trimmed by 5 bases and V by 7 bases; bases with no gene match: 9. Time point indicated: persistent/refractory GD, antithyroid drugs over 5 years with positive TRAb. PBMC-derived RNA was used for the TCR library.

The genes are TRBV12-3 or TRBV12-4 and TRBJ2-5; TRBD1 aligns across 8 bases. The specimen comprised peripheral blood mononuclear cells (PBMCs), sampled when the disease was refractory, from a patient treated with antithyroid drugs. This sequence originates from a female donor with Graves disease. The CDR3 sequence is CASNPTGDGETQYF. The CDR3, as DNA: TGTGCCAGCAACCCGACAGGGGACGGCGAGACCCAGTACTTC.